These 16 T cell receptor beta chains came from one sample sequenced in a study of cytomegalovirus exposure and HLA in healthy donors. PCR was performed using 60 Vbeta and 13 Jbeta primers. TCRdb's copy holds only in-frame clones and misses some; the assay was immunoSEQ multiplex PCR. This table has about 200,000 clones, about 88% appearing once. Sequencing input: PBMCs. All receptors derive from a woman in her twenties or thirties in good health and CMV-seronegative.

The V and J genes are TRBV28 and TRBJ2-5; 7 bases line up with TRBD1. V shed 2 bases, J shed 5 bases, and the junction held 14 bases outside the gene matches. Germline CDR1 and CDR2: MDHEN and SYDVKM. This CDR3 comprises 17 residues. The CDR3: CASSLATADRAGETQYF. Here the CDR3 DNA reads TGTGCCAGCAGTTTAGCCACCGCCGACAGGGCCGGGGAGACCCAGTACTTC.

The CDR3: CASSRGLAGTYEQYF. The CDR3 coding sequence is TGTGCCAGCAGCCGGGGACTAGCGGGGACCTACGAGCAGTACTTC. The chain combines TRBV5-4 with TRBJ2-7, with TRBD2 matching over 13 bases. The CDR3 is 15 residues long. Germline CDR1 SGHNT, CDR2 YYREEE (reference sequence). V was clipped by 4 bases and J by 2 bases; unmatched bases: 3.

A single count supports this clone. Distinct nucleotide sequences in the sample also encode this CDR3. The V call is TRBV6-5, the J call TRBJ2-7, with D maybe TRBD2 (6 bases). The CDR3 spans 13 residues. The germline V gene encodes CDR1 MNHEY and CDR2 SVGAGI. V lost 4 bases, J lost 1 base, and 8 bases lay in between. CDR3 loop: CASSLAASYEQYF. The CDR3 DNA reads TGTGCCAGCAGTTTAGCGGCGTCCTACGAGCAGTACTTC.

This chain connects TRBV6-5 to TRBJ2-7; 8 nucleotides agree with TRBD2. The germline gives CDR1 MNHEY, CDR2 SVGAGI. The CDR3 covers 14 residues. V trimming: 6 bases; J trimming: 2 bases; junction bases outside the gene matches: 6. CDR3 sequence reads: CASRKLAVPYEQYF. CDR3 DNA: TGTGCCAGCAGGAAACTAGCGGTTCCCTACGAGCAGTACTTC.

The J gene is TRBJ2-4, the V gene TRBV6-1, with TRBD1 identical over 8 bases. Trimming at V came to 0 bases and at J to 1 base, leaving 11 bases not matched to a gene. CDR3 length: 19 amino acids. From germline, CDR1 is MNHNS and CDR2 SASEGT. CDR3 sequence: CASSEALGRQGTAKNIQYF. CDR3 nucleotide sequence: TGTGCCAGCAGTGAAGCGCTCGGGAGACAGGGGACGGCCAAAAACATTCAGTACTTC.

The chain employs TRBV14 and TRBJ2-1; no reliable D call. Germline values: CDR1 SGHDN, CDR2 FVKESK. V was pared by 3 bases and J by 2 bases, with 8 bases between. The CDR3 spans 14 residues. The CDR3 region is CASSQSVPYNEQFF. The CDR3 coding sequence is TGTGCCAGCAGCCAGTCTGTCCCCTACAATGAGCAGTTCTTC.

The gene calls are TRBV11-2 and TRBJ2-7; 7 nucleotides align to TRBD1. J gave up 4 bases and V 5 bases, and 8 bases lay outside the gene matches. Germline V gene sequence: CDR1 SGHAT, CDR2 FQNNGV. The CDR3 totals 14 residues. CDR3 nucleotide sequence: TGTGCCAGCAGCATCGGGACAGCGTTATACGAGCAGTACTTC. This sequence encodes CASSIGTALYEQYF.

The chain recombines TRBV15 with TRBJ2-2; 7 nucleotides match TRBD1. The CDR3 has 17 residues. CDR1 and CDR2 from the germline V gene are LNHNV and YYDKDF (reference sequence). V lost 4 bases and J lost 0; bases outside the gene matches: 8. CDR3 DNA: TGTGCCACCAGCAAACGGGCCGGGACAGCGAACACCGGGGAGCTGTTTTTT. This sequence encodes CATSKRAGTANTGELFF.

This clone came up a few times. This chain connects TRBV28 to TRBJ2-7; no firm D call. The CDR3 covers 12 residues. Germline lookup yields CDR1 MDHEN and CDR2 SYDVKM. Trimming pared 1 base from V and 3 bases from J, leaving 4 bases between. The CDR3 nucleotides read TGTGCCAGCAGTTTATACAGCTACGAGCAGTACTTC. Its protein product is CASSLYSYEQYF. The variable domain in full, completed from reference TRBV28 and TRBJ2-7, reads DVKVTQSSRYLVKRTGEKVFLECVQDMDHENMFWYRQDPGLGLRLIYFSYDVKMKEKGDIPEGYSVSREKKERFSLILESASTNQTSMYLCASSLYSYEQYFGPGTRLTVT.

This rearrangement joins TRBV28 to TRBJ1-6; 7 bases fit TRBD1. Germline V gene lookup returns CDR1 MDHEN and CDR2 SYDVKM. This CDR3 is 12 amino acids long. V lost 8 bases, J lost 9 bases, and 4 bases stayed unmatched. The CDR3 is CASADRVSPLHF. The CDR3 coding sequence is TGTGCCAGCGCCGACAGGGTTTCACCCCTCCACTTT.

The gene calls are TRBV2 and TRBJ2-4; a possible D gene is TRBD2 (5 bases). Germline V gene sequence: CDR1 SNHLY, CDR2 FYNNEI. V was pared by 4 bases and J by 5 bases, with 9 bases between. The CDR3 contains 13 residues. The CDR3 DNA sequence: TGTGCCAGCAGTGCGCGGACTCAAAACATTCAGTACTTC. It translates to CASSARTQNIQYF.

The rearrangement links TRBV6-1 to TRBJ2-7; D is perhaps TRBD2 (5 bases). From germline, CDR1 is MNHNS and CDR2 SASEGT. The V and J ends lost 3 bases and 3 bases respectively, with 12 bases between them. The CDR3 is 14 amino acids. The CDR3: CASSEGSRVYEQYF. CDR3 in DNA: TGTGCCAGCAGTGAGGGGAGCCGGGTCTACGAGCAGTACTTC.

V usage is TRBV29-1 and J usage is TRBJ2-5; 10 bases are shared with TRBD2. Trimming took 7 bases from V and 6 from J; bases not matched to a gene: 5. The CDR3 totals 12 residues. Germline-derived CDR1 and CDR2 are SQVTM and ANQGSEA. The CDR3 coding sequence is TGCAGCGGAAATAGCGGGGGGAAGACCCAGTACTTC. Its translation: CSGNSGGKTQYF.

This chain uses TRBV5-1 with TRBJ2-7, with D uncertain. Germline CDR1 is SGHRS and CDR2 is YFSETQ. The CDR3 has 13 residues. The V end was cut by 0 bases, the J end by 7 bases, with 11 bases between. The CDR3 DNA follows: TGCGCCAGCAGCTTGGGAGGCAGAGATGAGCAGTACTTC. Translating gives CASSLGGRDEQYF.

The genes are TRBV10-3 and TRBJ2-5, with 11 bases identical to TRBD2. The CDR3 runs 17 residues. Trimming cost V 1 base and J 4 bases; bases outside gene matches: 8. Per the germline V gene, CDR1 is ENHRY and CDR2 is SYGVKD. This CDR3 reads CAISELGVGLAGETQYF. The CDR3 coding sequence is TGTGCCATCAGTGAGTTAGGAGTAGGACTAGCGGGAGAGACCCAGTACTTC.

The rearrangement uses TRBV19 and TRBJ2-5; 10 bases agree with TRBD2. The CDR3 runs 14 residues. Germline V CDR1 and CDR2: LNHDA, SQIVND (reference sequence). V lost 2 bases and J lost 11; bases outside the gene matches: 8. The CDR3, as DNA: TGTGCCAGTAGTATACCTAGCGGGAGTAGGGAGCAGTACTTC. Amino acids: CASSIPSGSREQYF.